This T cell receptor (beta chain) was sequenced for a study of identical twins. This clonotype was recorded many times. What it binds is unknown. V was clipped by 2 bases and J by 1 base, with 9 bases between them. Germline values: CDR1 SGHVS, CDR2 FQNEAQ. CDR3 length equals 15 residues. Each CDR3 protein is one row after TCRdb ran MiXCR on the 5' RACE reads. The table records approximately 250,000 distinct CDR3 sequences, 6% to 7% of them present only once. Notes on the study in general: An excess of low generation probability was shown by twin-shared out-of-frame alpha sequences.

This sample was also put to use in a study of T cells expressing NK-cell markers. From that study: In roughly six donors, dominant CD3+CD56+NKG2C+ clonotypes ranked among the top 10 CD8+ clonotypes. Expanded NKG2C+ T cell clones had unclear HCMV specificity.

The sample consisted of CD8+ T cells sorted from blood. The receptor was isolated from a woman aged 18-35 years in good health. The chain employs TRBV7-8 and TRBJ2-1, with a possible D match to TRBD1 (5 bases). The CDR3 sequence: CASSLQGRSYNEQFF. The CDR3 coding sequence is TGTGCCAGCAGCTTACAGGGCCGTTCCTACAATGAGCAGTTCTTC.